The 25 T cell receptor beta chains below were found in one sample sequenced in a study of blood T cell repertoires in COVID-19. Libraries were prepared by immunoSEQ multiplex PCR; TCRdb keeps only in-frame clonotypes and omits some of them. The table includes hundreds of thousands of clones, roughly 90% detected once. Input material: peripheral blood. These receptors were collected from a man in his late teens or twenties with COVID-19, enrolled during active disease.

This clone occurred once. This sample includes further DNA sequences coding for the same CDR3. The J gene is TRBJ2-5, the V gene TRBV12-3 or TRBV12-4; D might be TRBD1 (5 bases). The CDR3 covers 13 residues. Trimming cost V 6 bases and J 5 bases, with 13 bases left between them. Here the CDR3 reads CASSLRGGETQYF. The CDR3, as DNA: TGTGCCAGCAGCCTAAGGGGTGGCGAGACCCAGTACTTC.

The chain combines TRBV6-5 with TRBJ2-3; D might be TRBD2 (5 bases). This CDR3 has 14 residues. Germline V gene lookup returns CDR1 MNHEY and CDR2 SVGAGI. Trimming took off 6 bases at V and 7 bases at J, with 17 bases between the two ends. The CDR3 DNA follows: TGTGCCAGCAGAAAAACAGTAGGGAGACATACGCAGTATTTT. Residues: CASRKTVGRHTQYF.

The gene calls are TRBV20-1 and TRBJ2-1, with TRBD2 matching over 8 bases. After removal of 3 bases from V and 2 bases from J, the junction contained 6 bases not matched to a gene. Germline V gene lookup returns CDR1 DFQATT and CDR2 SNEGSKA (reference sequence). The CDR3 has 15 residues. DNA for the CDR3: TGCAGTGCTAGTTCGGGGGGGGTCACCTACAATGAGCAGTTCTTC. This encodes CSASSGGVTYNEQFF.

The chain carries TRBV24-1 and TRBJ2-5, with TRBD2 matching 8 bases. V dropped 10 bases and J dropped 5; count of bases not matched to a gene: 5. The germline V gene encodes CDR1 KGHDR and CDR2 SFDVKD. The CDR3 consists of 12 residues. CDR3 nucleotide sequence: TGTGCCACTCGGGGGGGAGGTGAGACCCAGTACTTC. Its translation: CATRGGGETQYF.

V is TRBV7-2 and J is TRBJ1-6, with D perhaps TRBD1 (5 bases). CDR3 size: 17 residues. V gave up 4 bases and J gave up 0 bases, with 13 bases separating them. Germline loops: CDR1 SGHTA, CDR2 FQGNSA. The CDR3 sequence is CASSSTARSSYNSPLHF. The CDR3 DNA sequence: TGTGCCAGCAGCTCGACAGCAAGGAGCTCCTATAATTCACCCCTCCACTTT. The whole variable domain, remainder taken from reference TRBV7-2 and TRBJ1-6, is GAGVSQSPSNKVTEKGKDVELRCDPISGHTALYWYRQSLGQGLEFLIYFQGNSAPDKSGLPSDRFSAERTGGSVSTLTIQRTQQEDSAVYLCASSSTARSSYNSPLHFGNGTRLTVT.

V usage is TRBV19 and J usage is TRBJ1-1, with 8 bases aligning to TRBD1. CDR3 length equals 16 residues. Per germline, CDR1 LNHDA and CDR2 SQIVND (reference sequence). Germline trimming cut 5 bases from V and 5 bases from J; bases unmatched to any gene: 13. The CDR3 bases are TGTGCCAGTAGTTTTGGGACAGGCCACCGGTGGACTGAAGCTTTCTTT. As protein: CASSFGTGHRWTEAFF.

This clone has only a few counts. The V and J genes are TRBV5-1 and TRBJ1-1; D is unresolved. Deletions cut 3 bases from V and 1 base from J, with 4 bases between. This CDR3 has 12 residues. In germline, CDR1 is SGHRS, CDR2 YFSETQ. CDR3 loop: CASSSKNTEAFF. The CDR3 DNA reads TGCGCCAGCAGCTCAAAGAACACTGAAGCTTTCTTT.

This chain connects TRBV15 to TRBJ2-3; the match to TRBD2 covers 9 bases. Unmatched junction bases numbered 12, after V lost 8 bases and J lost 0 bases. The CDR3 is 17 amino acids. CDR1 is LNHNV and CDR2 is YYDKDF in the germline V gene (reference sequence). In nucleotides, the CDR3 is TGTGCCACCGCCTTGGGGATAACTAGCGGGAGCACAGATACGCAGTATTTT. This codes for CATALGITSGSTDTQYF.

The rearrangement joins TRBV3-1 (or the pseudogene TRBV3-2) to TRBJ2-1, with 12 bases that match TRBD1. Per germline, CDR1 LGHDT and CDR2 YNNKEL (reference sequence). The CDR3 has 16 amino acids. The ends lost 0 bases at V and 8 bases at J; junction bases unmatched: 5. As DNA, the CDR3 is TGTGCCAGCAGCCAAGATCTGGGGACAGGGGGCGATGAGCAGTTCTTC. It yields the protein CASSQDLGTGGDEQFF.

The J gene is TRBJ1-1, the V gene TRBV6-5, with D tentatively TRBD1 (5 bases). The CDR3 spans 13 residues. CDR1 and CDR2 from the germline V gene are MNHEY and SVGAGI. Trimming took off 6 bases at V and 1 base at J, with 9 bases between the two ends. Written as DNA, the CDR3 is TGTGCCAGCAGAATCGACAGGAACACTGAAGCTTTCTTT. Its translation is CASRIDRNTEAFF.

This clone was counted only a few times. For the CDR3, the DNA is TGTGCCAGCAGCCAAGATCCGCTAGCGGGAGGTACCGGGGAGCTGTTTTTT. Encoded protein: CASSQDPLAGGTGELFF. The genes are TRBV4-2 and TRBJ2-2; 11 bases agree with TRBD2. Germline CDR1 reads LGHNA; CDR2 reads YNFKEQ. The junction had 5 bases not matched to a gene; V was cut back by 0 bases and J by 5 bases. This CDR3 spans 17 amino acids.

The chain has TRBV3-1 (or the pseudogene TRBV3-2) and TRBJ1-1; no clear D gene. This CDR3 region has 13 residues. The V and J ends lost 4 bases and 0 bases respectively, with 6 bases between them. Germline CDR1 reads LGHDT; CDR2 reads YNNKEL (reference sequence). DNA of the CDR3: TGTGCCAGCAGCCTCGACTTGAACACTGAAGCTTTCTTT. Translated, it gives CASSLDLNTEAFF.

The chain carries TRBV19 and TRBJ2-7; D is uncertain. V was shortened by 4 bases and J by 4 bases, with 5 bases between the two germline ends. This CDR3 is 11 amino acids long. Germline values: CDR1 LNHDA, CDR2 SQIVND (reference sequence). The CDR3 reads CASSNGYEQYF. The DNA for the CDR3 is TGTGCCAGTAGTAACGGGTACGAGCAGTACTTC.

J is TRBJ2-5 and V is TRBV7-9; no definite D call. In germline, CDR1 is SEHNR, CDR2 FQNEAQ (reference sequence). This CDR3 spans 11 amino acids. Trimming pared 5 bases from V and 5 bases from J, leaving 6 bases between. The CDR3 sequence is CASSPRETQYF. Written as DNA, the CDR3 is TGTGCCAGCAGCCCTAGGGAGACCCAGTACTTC.

The CDR3 sequence is CASSPSIGGTNTGELFF. Here the CDR3 DNA reads TGTGCCAGCTCACCATCTATCGGGGGGACGAACACCGGGGAGCTGTTTTTT. The chain recombines TRBV18 with TRBJ2-2; 7 nucleotides match TRBD2. Unmatched junction bases numbered 6, after V lost 2 bases and J lost 0 bases. The V gene's germline CDR1 is KGHSH and CDR2 LQKENI. CDR3 size: 17 residues.

The gene calls are TRBV12-3 or TRBV12-4 and TRBJ1-5; D gene ambiguous. Trimming removed 6 bases at V and 7 bases at J, with 13 bases between. The CDR3 is made up of 13 amino acids. For the CDR3, the DNA is TGTGCCAGCAGATACACTACACTACAGCCCCAGCATTTT. Translated: CASRYTTLQPQHF.

This clone was detected only a few times. The chain combines TRBV7-8 with TRBJ2-1, with D possibly TRBD1 on 5 matching bases. Germline CDR1 SGHVS, CDR2 FQNEAQ. This CDR3 spans 16 amino acids. V lost 1 base, J lost 6 bases, and 16 bases lay in between. The CDR3 coding sequence is TGTGCCAGCAGCTTAGATGTGGGGCGAGTAAGCAATGAGCAGTTCTTC. The encoded protein is CASSLDVGRVSNEQFF.

DNA for the CDR3: TGTGCCAGCAGCTTAGCCCCCGCCGGGAACACCATATATTTT. It is translated as CASSLAPAGNTIYF. This sequence joins TRBV7-2 and TRBJ1-3, with unresolved D. Trimming stripped 0 bases from V and 7 bases from J, with 10 bases between. The germline V gene encodes CDR1 SGHTA and CDR2 FQGNSA. This CDR3 is 14 amino acids long.

The chain uses TRBV9 and TRBJ2-3, with 7 bases matching TRBD1. CDR3 length: 16 residues. The V segment lost 0 bases and the J segment 4 bases; nucleotides outside the gene matches: 8. Germline V CDR1 and CDR2: SGDLS, YYNGEE. CDR3: CASSVEATGYADTQYF. The CDR3 coding sequence is TGTGCCAGCAGCGTAGAGGCGACAGGGTATGCAGATACGCAGTATTTT.

This rearrangement joins TRBV7-8 to TRBJ1-1; 7 bases map to TRBD1. V lost 2 bases and J lost 0; bases outside the gene matches: 12. The germline V gene has CDR1 SGHVS and CDR2 FQNEAQ. This CDR3 has 18 amino acids. The CDR3 loop is CASSLFEGGLNMNTEAFF. The CDR3 region has the DNA TGTGCCAGCAGCTTATTCGAAGGGGGCTTGAACATGAACACTGAAGCTTTCTTT.

About this clone itself: The same CDR3 also results from other DNA sequences found in this sample. CDR3 protein: CASSYSSGNNEQFF. The CDR3 region has the DNA TGTGCCAGCAGTTATTCTAGCGGAAACAATGAGCAGTTCTTC. V and J are TRBV6-5 and TRBJ2-1; 7 positions agree with TRBD2. V lost 3 bases to trimming and J lost 5 bases; unmatched junction nucleotides: 4. This CDR3 spans 14 amino acids. The germline CDR1 and CDR2 sequences are MNHEY and SVGAGI.

The chain employs TRBV3-1 (or the pseudogene TRBV3-2) and TRBJ2-7; 7 positions agree with TRBD1. The CDR3 runs to 18 residues. Trimming removed 0 bases from V and 0 bases from J; junction bases left unmatched: 11. Germline CDR1 LGHDT, CDR2 YNNKEL (reference sequence). CDR3 DNA sequence: TGTGCCAGCAGCCAAGAGCTGGGACAGCCATATAGCTCCTACGAGCAGTACTTC. This encodes CASSQELGQPYSSYEQYF.

The CDR3 spells CASSPTRPDRAEGYTF. DNA for the CDR3: TGTGCCAGCAGCCCAACCCGACCTGACAGGGCAGAGGGCTACACCTTC. The chain links TRBV5-4 to TRBJ1-2; 7 bases match TRBD1. The V segment lost 4 bases and the J segment 8 bases; nucleotides outside the gene matches: 17. The CDR3 sequence is 16 residues long. CDR1 is SGHNT, CDR2 YYREEE, per germline (reference sequence).

The rearrangement links TRBV2 to TRBJ2-3, with D perhaps matching TRBD2 (6 bases). V lost 7 bases to trimming and J lost 10 bases, with 33 bases between them. CDR1 SNHLY and CDR2 FYNNEI come from the germline V gene. This CDR3 comprises 18 residues. CDR3 sequence (DNA): TGTGCCAGCAACGGACCCCTTTCTGGGGGGACTCTCTTGAGGGCGCAGTATTTT. Its protein product is CASNGPLSGGTLLRAQYF.

The chain carries TRBV4-1 and TRBJ1-2, with TRBD1 matching over 10 bases. The ends lost 1 base at V and 4 bases at J; junction bases unmatched: 9. The germline V gene encodes CDR1 MGHRA and CDR2 YSYEKL. This CDR3 is 17 amino acids long. CDR3 residues: CASSQVRDRGRAYGYTF. In DNA, the CDR3 is TGCGCCAGCAGCCAAGTGAGGGACAGGGGAAGGGCCTATGGCTACACCTTC.